This TCR beta chain was sequenced during a study of early T cells in non-severe SARS-CoV-2 infection (dated by TCRdb to about 2021). For the study in its entirety: Because TCR sequencing was done on bulk RNA from unsorted whole blood, the alpha and beta chains could not be paired.

The CDR3 contains 15 residues, cysteine and phenylalanine counted. Of all the DNA, just the CDR3 is kept, 45 bases in frame from base 1. Trimming takes 4 bases from V and 6 bases from J, and the germline ends sit 16 bases apart. Sequences LGHDT (CDR1) and YNNKEL (CDR2) are obtained from the germline V gene (reference sequence). The library was produced with 5' RACE. The run used a NextSeq 500. Unique molecular identifiers were attached to individual cDNA molecules in the TCR library protocol so that sequencing error and PCR bias could be corrected. Both TCR alpha and beta chains were sequenced, and tight co-correlation was observed between alpha and beta sequence abundances in each sample. The published analysis was carried out like this. Decombinator V4 was used to annotate the V gene, J gene and CDR3 of the TCR sequences. Expanded TCRs were defined as changing significantly between any two time points under a Poisson model with p below 0.0001. TCR abundances were normalised to the total number of TCRs sequenced per sample and were expressed as counts per million. TRAV1-2 paired with TRAJ12, TRAJ20 or TRAJ33 defined MAIT TCRs, while TRAV10 paired with TRAJ18 defined iNKT TCRs. VDJdb, accessed 1 November 2021, was searched for CMV, EBV and SARS-CoV-2 annotated TCRs, with TCRs annotated for multiple antigens excluded. The public reads were reanalyzed by TCRdb: fastp trimming at Q25, MiXCR alignment, in-frame beta chains only. CDR3 protein sequences are deduplicated, and each keeps its most common genes and DNA. The V and J calls reflect TCRdb's pipeline rather than the authors' work. For this sample there are some 50,000 distinct CDR3 sequences; about 9.1% appear just once. Of the sample, 4.2% is held by the ten largest clones.

This was a case-control study nested in a cohort of healthcare workers in London, UK, who had nasopharyngeal swab PCR tests and blood samples taken every week. Healthcare workers were enrolled in the week of the UK lockdown, from 23 to 31 March 2020, and were followed every week for up to roughly 16 weeks. What the study reported, not specific to this receptor: VDJdb matching was skewed toward anti-spike CD8 responses, so virus-specific expansions were likely underestimated and private and CD4 specificities were missed.

Note on this clonotype: Its antigen target is currently unknown. Per-nucleotide qualities are absent, and no much larger clonotype sits a single base away.

The sequenced sample was whole blood. The TCR sequence derives from an adult who was a healthcare worker with PCR-confirmed SARS-CoV-2 infection or an uninfected control (not recorded which). The rearrangement joined TRBV3-1 to TRBJ2-1; the D gene is not confidently resolved. The CDR3 amino acid sequence is: CASSLDPASSNEQFF. The DNA sequence is as follows: TGTGCCAGCAGCCTCGACCCCGCTAGTTCCAATGAGCAGTTCTTC.